The source of this TCR beta chain is a study of early T cells in non-severe SARS-CoV-2 infection. TCRdb called the 5' RACE reads again in MiXCR, with one record for every CDR3 protein. The data show about 33,000 distinct CDR3 sequences, with approximately 6% seen just once and 10% to 15% held by the top ten. At least ten counts were recorded for this clonotype. The CDR3 runs to 17 residues. The V segment lost 6 bases and the J segment 0 bases; nucleotides outside the gene matches: 7. This receptor was obtained from an adult who was a healthcare worker with PCR-confirmed SARS-CoV-2 infection or an uninfected control (not recorded which). This chain links TRBV12-3 or TRBV12-4 with TRBJ2-3; 12 positions match TRBD2. Sequencing was done on a sample of whole blood. In DNA, the CDR3 is TGTGCCAGCAGCCCCACTAGCGGGGGGACTAGCACAGATACGCAGTATTTT. Its translation: CASSPTSGGTSTDTQYF.